This T cell receptor beta chain was captured by sequencing in a study of shared clonotypes between healthy human individuals. Study in general: Per donor, CD8 memory used one plate, CD8 naive used two, CD4 memory used three and CD4 naive used three. Whole-study results and caveats: For naive CD4 cells, roughly 5% of clonotypes were shared across a few donors.

This CDR3 contains 12 residues. Germline trimming cut 9 bases from V and 4 bases from J; bases unmatched to any gene: 1. Germline CDR1 SNHLY, CDR2 FYNNEI. A note on this clone: Its matching antigen is unknown.

Replicate PCRs from sorted subsets contained 200 ng DNA, which is 31,000 or so T cell genomes. Sequenced by immunoSEQ multiplex PCR; TCRdb stores in-frame clones only, minus some. The sample records about 2.3 million clones, roughly 93% being singletons. Sequencing was performed on naive CD4+ T cells from PBMCs. Noted subset: CD45RA+ positively selected. The source is a man younger than 30 in good health. Some clones in this sample may be carry-over from other donors' samples. The chain combines TRBV2 with TRBJ2-5; 11 bases match TRBD2. The chain's CDR3 is CARGTSGETQYF. In DNA, the CDR3 is TGTGCCAGAGGGACTAGCGGAGAGACCCAGTACTTC.